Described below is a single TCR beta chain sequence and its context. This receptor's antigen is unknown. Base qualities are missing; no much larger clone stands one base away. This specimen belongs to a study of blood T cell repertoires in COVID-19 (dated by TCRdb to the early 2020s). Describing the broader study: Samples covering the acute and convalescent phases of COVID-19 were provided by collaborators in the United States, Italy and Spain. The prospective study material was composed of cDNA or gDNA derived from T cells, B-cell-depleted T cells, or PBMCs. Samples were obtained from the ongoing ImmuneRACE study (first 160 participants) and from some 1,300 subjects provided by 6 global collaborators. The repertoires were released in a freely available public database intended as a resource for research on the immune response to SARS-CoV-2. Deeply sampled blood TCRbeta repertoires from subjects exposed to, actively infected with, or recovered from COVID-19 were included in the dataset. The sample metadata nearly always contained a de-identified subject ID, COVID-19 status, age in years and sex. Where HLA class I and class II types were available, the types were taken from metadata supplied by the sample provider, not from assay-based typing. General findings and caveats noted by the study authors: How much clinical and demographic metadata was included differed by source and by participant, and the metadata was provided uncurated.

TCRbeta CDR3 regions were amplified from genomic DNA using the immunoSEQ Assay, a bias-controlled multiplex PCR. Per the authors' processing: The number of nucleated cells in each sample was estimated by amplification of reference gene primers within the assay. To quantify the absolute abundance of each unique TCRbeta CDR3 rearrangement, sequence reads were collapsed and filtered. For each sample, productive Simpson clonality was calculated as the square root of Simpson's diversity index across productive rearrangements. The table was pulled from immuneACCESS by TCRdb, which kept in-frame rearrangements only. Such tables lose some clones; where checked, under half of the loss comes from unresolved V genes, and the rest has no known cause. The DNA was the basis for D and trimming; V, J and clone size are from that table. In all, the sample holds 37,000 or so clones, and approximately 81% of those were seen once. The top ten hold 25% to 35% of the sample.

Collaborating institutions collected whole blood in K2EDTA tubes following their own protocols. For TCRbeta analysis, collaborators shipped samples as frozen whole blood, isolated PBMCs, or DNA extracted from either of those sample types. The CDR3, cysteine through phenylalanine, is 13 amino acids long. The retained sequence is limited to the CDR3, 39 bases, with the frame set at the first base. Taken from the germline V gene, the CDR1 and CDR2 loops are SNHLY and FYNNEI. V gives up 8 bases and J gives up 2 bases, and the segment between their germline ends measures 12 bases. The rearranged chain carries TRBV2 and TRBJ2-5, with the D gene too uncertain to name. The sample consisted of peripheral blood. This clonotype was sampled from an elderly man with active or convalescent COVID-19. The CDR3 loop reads CASSRRVQETQYF. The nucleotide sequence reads TGTGCCAGCTCCCGTCGGGTACAAGAGACCCAGTACTTC.